This TCR beta chain was sequenced for a study of cytomegalovirus exposure and HLA in healthy donors (dated by TCRdb to about 2017). As for the study more broadly: An earlier analysis of 587 of the donors reported more than 250 Gb of sequence data and 100 million to 140 million unique TCR beta sequences from some 180 million T cells. Typing coverage differed by locus: A, B, C, DRB1 and DQB1 were typed in roughly 620-640 donors, DQA1 in 522, DPA1 in 600 to 610, and DPB1 in roughly 450. A later genetic analysis used genome-wide SNP genotypes for about 65% of the roughly 700 donors, treating that subset as a discovery cohort. Among about 400 genotyped donors of the cohort, an average of around 250,000 unique TCR beta nucleotide sequences was sequenced per donor, of which about 18% were non-productive. Because of strong linkage in the cohort, roughly five DR-DQ haplotypes were treated as single units for association and clustering. Class I and class II HLA loci were covered by the typing at four-digit resolution. The T cell repertoires of about 700 subjects were profiled by immunosequencing and related to cytomegalovirus serostatus. A later analysis re-examined previously published TCR beta repertoires from more than 650 donors and added high-resolution HLA genotyping to investigate patterns of TCR occurrence. All discovery cohort repertoires had been generated on a single sequencing platform. The study was designed to test whether signatures of past pathogen exposure could be identified by cataloging public T cell receptors. High-throughput TCR immunosequencing, statistical association of individual TCRs with disease status, and machine learning were combined to predict cytomegalovirus infection status. An earlier analysis of 500 to 750 of the donors applied high-throughput TCR beta sequencing to assess whether each TCR beta V gene segment acted as functional or pseudogenic. The later analysis used no new phenotypic data to find candidate immune exposures, relying instead on TCR beta sequences and their occurrence across donors. An early release covering 550 to 700 HLA-typed donors comprised approximately 300 gigabases of sequencing data and some 79 million unique TCR sequences. Besides the first cohort of some 670 subjects, a separate validation cohort made up of roughly 120 different subjects was used. Among the roughly 400 genotyped donors, about 83% belonged to the genetic ancestry cluster associated with self-reported Caucasian donors. Donor age, sex, ethnicity and CMV serostatus were collected together with the repertoire data. The paper as a whole reports these results and caveats: A later genetic analysis associated a missense DCLRE1C variant with V-gene and J-gene trimming of TCR beta chains, and an independent cohort replicated the association. Correlated functional status among segregating V segments might reflect linkage disequilibrium, but an unknown experimental factor could not be ruled out. In vitro tests confirmed that a few of the cytomegalovirus-associated TCR beta chains recognize cytomegalovirus antigens. The classifier was reported to diagnose cytomegalovirus status with high specificity and sensitivity in both the original cohort and the validation cohort. The 87-base-pair reads could not distinguish some IMGT-functional V segments, including TRBV6-2 and TRBV6-3, so those segments were excluded. The study listed approximately 160 TCR beta chains as associated with cytomegalovirus. Because some donors lacked HLA typing at each locus, the association tests relied only on the typed subset. A further reported finding was that TCR beta sequences accurately predicted the HLA-A and HLA-B alleles for most subjects in the first cohort. The authors suggested that the approach could potentially be generalized to other disease states and immunological phenotypes. The only immune exposure information available for the cohort was CMV serostatus. When HLA alleles, especially DR and DQ, strongly co-occurred, TCR associations were difficult to assign to individual alleles. A later genetic analysis reported fewer N-insertions in productive TCRs among donors in an Asian-associated ancestry cluster than the roughly 620-donor mean. Because counts were too low, about 18 rarely observed V segments, including chromosome 9 orphons, were excluded from the earlier analysis of roughly 580 of the donors. A group of highly shared sequence variants was considered likely to be a technical artifact of the sequencing pipeline. A later analysis associated 15,000 to 20,000 TCR beta sequences with specific HLA alleles at a false discovery rate of 0.05. Compared with equally common non-associated chains, HLA-associated TCR beta chains in a later analysis were more clonally expanded and had lower generation probabilities. According to a later analysis, most CMV-associated TCR beta chains appeared to be HLA-restricted, and the HLA associations seemed to be driven largely by CMV exposure. A later analysis found that TCR association rates varied across HLA loci, with DRB1 alleles showing the most associated TCRs and HLA-C alleles the fewest. In an earlier analysis of 587 of the donors, most TCR beta V segments were observed in productive rearrangements about 87% or about 30% of the time, broadly matching IMGT annotations. While some public TCRs were present in many individuals, most TCR sequences turned up only very rarely across donors. According to a later analysis, parvovirus B19, influenza, CMV and Epstein-Barr virus appeared linked to several top co-occurrence clusters. Sequencing depth was assumed to be roughly uniform across donors in the presence/absence analyses, though that assumption may not hold. Only TCR beta chains were sequenced in this cohort, and the absence of alpha or paired-chain data limited detectable features.

Library construction relied on the immunoSEQ multiplex PCR assay. For the multiplex PCR, a mixture combining 60 forward primers for TCR Vbeta segments and 13 reverse primers for TCR Jbeta segments was used. A multiplex PCR assay on genomic DNA amplified the CDR3 region of rearranged TCR beta genes. Amplified TCR beta libraries were sequenced as 87-base-pair reads on the Illumina HiSeq System. Concerning the study's data processing: A later analysis counted 65 million to 90 million unique TCR beta chains across the 650 to 800 repertoires, and roughly 11 million of these chains were shared by at least two donors. Raw reads were error-corrected and collapsed into unique sequences by a nearest-neighbor algorithm in which closely related sequences were merged to remove PCR and sequencing errors. To assign V, D and J gene segments, CDR3 sequences were aligned to IMGT reference sequences. For a sequence to be retained, a match of at least six nucleotides to both a V gene segment and a J gene segment was required. Rearrangements were classified as productive when the CDR3 lacked stop codons and remained in frame with V and J, and all other rearrangements were classified as non-productive. CDR3 was defined by IMGT convention, running from the second conserved V-encoded cysteine to the conserved J-encoded phenylalanine. In an earlier analysis of roughly 610 of the donors, sequences lacking an unambiguous match to a single V gene segment were excluded. An earlier analysis of some 500 of the donors classified V segments as functional when productive rearrangements were above 56.7% and as segregating when the standard deviation between donors was above 5%. A statistical classification framework was built for diagnosing cytomegalovirus status from the catalog of TCR beta chain sequences. In a later analysis, TCR nucleotide sequences were compared against IMGT/GENE-DB human TR gene sequences so that V and J genes could be assigned. A later analysis assigned CDR3 sequences and most-parsimonious VDJ recombination scenarios with the TCRdist pipeline. A later analysis defined each TCR beta chain by its CDR3 amino acid sequence plus V-gene family, and excluded reads lacking a unique V-gene family. A later analysis removed over 500 highly shared, low-generation-probability nucleotide sequences to deal with suspected cross-contamination and a sequencing artifact. For each public chain, a later analysis derived a clonal expansion index from normalized ranks of inferred template counts within each repertoire. In a later analysis, generation probabilities were computed with a VDJ recombination model fitted to out-of-frame rearrangements, and the resulting probabilities were checked against IGoR. In a later analysis, TCR-TCR, TCR-HLA and TCR-CMV co-occurrence was scored with hypergeometric tests, and a repertoire-size bias correction was applied to TCR pairs. A later analysis estimated false discovery rates by permuting HLA or CMV assignments 20 times. In a later analysis, co-occurring TCRs were grouped using DBSCAN, with TCRdist sequence similarity added in when clustering inside HLA-allele-positive subsets. For co-occurrence clustering, repertoires with fewer than 30,000 or more than 120,000 public chains were excluded, along with five or six repertoires with anomalous nucleotide sharing. The source is immuneACCESS, and TCRdb retained only in-frame sequences with V and J called. Part of the clones is not carried over; for the studies checked, unresolved V genes explain less than half of this, and the remainder is unexplained. V, J and clone size derive from that table, while D and trimming were established from the DNA sequence. The sample table records under 200,000 clones; 79% of these occur just once. The ten largest clones capture under 0.75% of the sample.

Deletion took 4 bases off V and 0 bases off J, with a span of 10 bases between the germline ends. Including cysteine and phenylalanine, the CDR3 has 14 amino acids. Only the CDR3 portion is preserved as DNA: 42 bases, with reading frame beginning at the first base. CDR1 GTSNPN and CDR2 SVGIG were looked up in the germline V gene (reference sequence). On this clone: This clone's antigen is unknown. Per-base quality was not reported, and no clone a single base away is much larger than it.

The cohort was made up of around 720 healthy bone marrow donors. All cohort members were sampled while nominally healthy, although unrecorded immune exposures were likely present. The donor was CMV seronegative and was included in the group of about 350 seronegative cohort members. Every donor gave a peripheral blood sample, and the peripheral blood mononuclear cells from that sample were used for TCR beta sequencing. The Qiagen DNeasy Blood Extraction Kit was used to extract genomic DNA from the blood cell samples. Recombination connected TRBV30 to TRBJ2-1, with the D gene not clear enough to name. This receptor was taken from a woman aged 40 to 55 in good health and CMV-seronegative. Sequencing input: PBMCs. The CDR3: CAWTAVYSYNEQFF. DNA sequence: TGTGCCTGGACGGCGGTTTACTCCTACAATGAGCAGTTCTTC.